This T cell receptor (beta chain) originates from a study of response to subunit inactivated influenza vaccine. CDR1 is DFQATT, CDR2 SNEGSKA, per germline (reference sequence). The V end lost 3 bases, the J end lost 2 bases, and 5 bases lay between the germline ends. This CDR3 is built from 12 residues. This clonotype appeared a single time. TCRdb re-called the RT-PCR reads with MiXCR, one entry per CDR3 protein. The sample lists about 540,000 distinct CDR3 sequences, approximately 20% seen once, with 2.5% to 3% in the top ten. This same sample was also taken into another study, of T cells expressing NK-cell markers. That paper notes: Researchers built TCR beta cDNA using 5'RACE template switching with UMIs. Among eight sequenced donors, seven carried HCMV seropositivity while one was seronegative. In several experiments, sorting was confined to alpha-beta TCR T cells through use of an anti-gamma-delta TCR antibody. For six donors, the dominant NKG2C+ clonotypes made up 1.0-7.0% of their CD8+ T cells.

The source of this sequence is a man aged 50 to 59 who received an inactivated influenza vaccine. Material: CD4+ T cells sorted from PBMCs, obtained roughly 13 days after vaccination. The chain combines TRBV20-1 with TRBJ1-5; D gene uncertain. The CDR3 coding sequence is TGCAGTGCTAGTCAGGGCAATCAGCCCCAGCATTTT. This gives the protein CSASQGNQPQHF.